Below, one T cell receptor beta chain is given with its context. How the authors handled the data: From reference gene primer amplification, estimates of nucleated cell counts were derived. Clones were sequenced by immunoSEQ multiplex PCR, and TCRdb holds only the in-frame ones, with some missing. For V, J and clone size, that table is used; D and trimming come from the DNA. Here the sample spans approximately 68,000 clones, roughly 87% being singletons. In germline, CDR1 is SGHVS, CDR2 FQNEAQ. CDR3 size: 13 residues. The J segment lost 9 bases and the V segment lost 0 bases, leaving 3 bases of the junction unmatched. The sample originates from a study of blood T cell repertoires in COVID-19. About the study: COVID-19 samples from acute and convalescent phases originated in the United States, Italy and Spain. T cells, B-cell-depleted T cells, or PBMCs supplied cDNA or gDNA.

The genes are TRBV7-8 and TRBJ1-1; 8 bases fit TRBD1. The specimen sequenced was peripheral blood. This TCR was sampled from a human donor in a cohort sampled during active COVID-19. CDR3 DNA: TGTGCCAGCAGCTTAGCCGGACAGGGCCAAGCTTTCTTT. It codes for CASSLAGQGQAFF.